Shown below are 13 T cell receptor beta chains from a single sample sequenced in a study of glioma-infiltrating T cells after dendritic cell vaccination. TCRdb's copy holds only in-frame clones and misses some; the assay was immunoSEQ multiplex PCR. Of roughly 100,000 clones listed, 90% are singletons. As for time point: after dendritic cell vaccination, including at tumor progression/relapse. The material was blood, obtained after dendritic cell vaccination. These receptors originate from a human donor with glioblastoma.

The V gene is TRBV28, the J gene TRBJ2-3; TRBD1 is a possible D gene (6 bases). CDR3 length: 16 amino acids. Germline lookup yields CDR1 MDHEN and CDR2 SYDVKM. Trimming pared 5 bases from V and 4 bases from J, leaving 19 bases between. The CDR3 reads CASSATTGWGSDTQYF. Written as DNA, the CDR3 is TGTGCCAGCAGTGCAACAACAGGGTGGGGGTCAGATACGCAGTATTTT.

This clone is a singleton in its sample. The CDR3 loop is CATGTPINQPQHF. CDR3 coding DNA: TGTGCCACAGGAACACCCATCAATCAGCCCCAGCATTTT. The chain has TRBV19 and TRBJ1-5; no definite D call. V was shortened by 10 bases and J by 3 bases, with 13 bases between the two germline ends. This CDR3 has 13 residues. Germline assignment: CDR1 LNHDA and CDR2 SQIVND (reference sequence).

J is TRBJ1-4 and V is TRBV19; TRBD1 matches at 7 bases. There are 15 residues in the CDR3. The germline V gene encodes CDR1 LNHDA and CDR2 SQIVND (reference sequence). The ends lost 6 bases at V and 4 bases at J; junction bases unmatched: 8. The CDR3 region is CASRARDSLNEKLFF. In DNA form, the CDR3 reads TGTGCCAGTAGGGCTCGGGACAGCCTTAATGAAAAACTGTTTTTT.

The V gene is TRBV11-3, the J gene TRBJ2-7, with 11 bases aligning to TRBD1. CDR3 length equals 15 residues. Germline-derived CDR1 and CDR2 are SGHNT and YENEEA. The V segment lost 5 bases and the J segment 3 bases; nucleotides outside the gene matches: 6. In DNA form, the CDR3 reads TGTGCCAGCAGCCCTCGGACAGGGGGCTTCTACGAGCAGTACTTC. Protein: CASSPRTGGFYEQYF.

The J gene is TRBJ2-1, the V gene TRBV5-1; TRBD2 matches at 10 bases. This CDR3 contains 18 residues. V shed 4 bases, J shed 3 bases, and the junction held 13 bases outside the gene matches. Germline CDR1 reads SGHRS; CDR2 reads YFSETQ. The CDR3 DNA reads TGCGCCAGCAGCCCGGGGATCCATCCTAGCGGGAGCTACAATGAGCAGTTCTTC. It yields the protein CASSPGIHPSGSYNEQFF. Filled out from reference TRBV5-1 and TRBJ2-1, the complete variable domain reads KAGVTQTPRYLIKTRGQQVTLSCSPISGHRSVSWYQQTPGQGLQFLFEYFSETQRNKGNFPGRFSGRQFSNSRSEMNVSTLELGDSALYLCASSPGIHPSGSYNEQFFGPGTRLTVL.

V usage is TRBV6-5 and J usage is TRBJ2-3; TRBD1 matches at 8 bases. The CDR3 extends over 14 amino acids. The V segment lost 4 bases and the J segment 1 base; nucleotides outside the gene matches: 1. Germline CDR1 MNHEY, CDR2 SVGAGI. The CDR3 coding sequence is TGTGCCAGCAGTTCGGGACAGGGCACAGATACGCAGTATTTT. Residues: CASSSGQGTDTQYF.

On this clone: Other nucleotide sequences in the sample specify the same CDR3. In DNA, the CDR3 is TGTGCCAGCAGCTTGGACAGGGATGGCTACACCTTC. It translates to CASSLDRDGYTF. The J gene is TRBJ1-2, the V gene TRBV11-2; 8 nucleotides match TRBD1. This CDR3 is 12 amino acids long. The germline CDR1 and CDR2 sequences are SGHAT and FQNNGV. Unmatched junction bases numbered 0, after V lost 3 bases and J lost 6 bases.

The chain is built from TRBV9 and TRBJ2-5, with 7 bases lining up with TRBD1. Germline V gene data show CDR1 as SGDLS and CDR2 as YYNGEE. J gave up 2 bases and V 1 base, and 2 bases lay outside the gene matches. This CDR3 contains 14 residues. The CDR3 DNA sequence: TGTGCCAGCAGCGTACAGGGACAGCAAGAGACCCAGTACTTC. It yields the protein CASSVQGQQETQYF.

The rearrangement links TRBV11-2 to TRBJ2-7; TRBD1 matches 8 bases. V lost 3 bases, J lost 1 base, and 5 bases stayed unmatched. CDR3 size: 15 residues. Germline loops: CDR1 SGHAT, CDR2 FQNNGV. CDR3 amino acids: CASSLGQVISYEQYF. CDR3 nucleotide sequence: TGTGCCAGCAGCTTGGGACAGGTAATATCCTACGAGCAGTACTTC.

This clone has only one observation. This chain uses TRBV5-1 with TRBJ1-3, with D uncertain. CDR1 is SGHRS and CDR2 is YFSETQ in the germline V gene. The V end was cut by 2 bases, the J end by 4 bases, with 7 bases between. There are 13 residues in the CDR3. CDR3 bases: TGCGCCAGCAGCTTCTCTGAGGGAAACACCATATATTTT. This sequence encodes CASSFSEGNTIYF. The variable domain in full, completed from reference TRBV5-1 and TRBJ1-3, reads KAGVTQTPRYLIKTRGQQVTLSCSPISGHRSVSWYQQTPGQGLQFLFEYFSETQRNKGNFPGRFSGRQFSNSRSEMNVSTLELGDSALYLCASSFSEGNTIYFGEGSWLTVV.

In DNA form, the CDR3 reads TGTGCCAGTAGTATAGTTCGGCAGGTTAATGAAAAACTGTTTTTT. It is translated as CASSIVRQVNEKLFF. This sequence joins TRBV19 and TRBJ1-4; D uncertain. V lost 1 base and J lost 4, with 10 bases in between. The germline V gene has CDR1 LNHDA and CDR2 SQIVND (reference sequence). This CDR3 is 15 amino acids long. Filled out from reference TRBV19 and TRBJ1-4, the complete variable domain reads DGGITQSPKYLFRKEGQNVTLSCEQNLNHDAMYWYRQDPGQGLRLIYYSQIVNDFQKGDIAEGYSVSREKKESFPLTVTSAQKNPTAFYLCASSIVRQVNEKLFFGSGTQLSVL.

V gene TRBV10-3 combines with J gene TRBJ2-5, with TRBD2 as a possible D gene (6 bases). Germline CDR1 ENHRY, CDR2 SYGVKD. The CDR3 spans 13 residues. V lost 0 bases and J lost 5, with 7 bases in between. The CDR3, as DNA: TGTGCCATCAGTGAGTCCGCGGGGGAGACCCAGTACTTC. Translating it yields CAISESAGETQYF.

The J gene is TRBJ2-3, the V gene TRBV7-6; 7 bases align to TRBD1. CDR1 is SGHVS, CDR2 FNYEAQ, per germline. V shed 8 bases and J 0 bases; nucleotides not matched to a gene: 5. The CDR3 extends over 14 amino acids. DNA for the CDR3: TGTGCCAGCGGGGACAGCTCTAGCACAGATACGCAGTATTTT. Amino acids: CASGDSSSTDTQYF. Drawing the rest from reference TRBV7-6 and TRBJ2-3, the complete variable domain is GAGVSQSPRYKVTKRGQDVALRCDPISGHVSLYWYRQALGQGPEFLTYFNYEAQQDKSGLPNDRFSAERPEGSISTLTIQRTEQRDSAMYRCASGDSSSTDTQYFGPGTRLTVL.